This entry lists 15 T cell receptor beta chains sequenced from one sample in a study of identical twins. TCRdb redid the calling of the 5' RACE reads with MiXCR, one entry per CDR3 protein. This table has around 1.7 million distinct CDR3 sequences, less than 40% appearing once. The sequencing input was cord blood. The origin of the receptors is a newborn girl in good health.

The chain recombines TRBV10-1 with TRBJ2-7, with TRBD1 matching over 11 bases. With 4 bases clipped from V and 3 bases from J, the junction kept 11 bases outside the gene matches. This CDR3 is built from 17 residues. Germline values: CDR1 WNHNN, CDR2 SYGVQD (reference sequence). The DNA for the CDR3 is TGCGCCAGCAGTGCCTCCACCGGGACAGGGGGATACTACGAGCAGTACTTC. Protein: CASSASTGTGGYYEQYF.

This sequence joins TRBV28 and TRBJ1-1; tentative D call: TRBD1 (6 bases). The CDR3 sequence is 16 residues long. Germline V gene sequence: CDR1 MDHEN, CDR2 SYDVKM. Trimming took 3 bases from V and 2 from J, leaving 16 bases between them. The CDR3 sequence is CASSFSAQGPNTEAFF. The CDR3, as DNA: TGTGCCAGCAGTTTCTCCGCCCAGGGGCCTAACACTGAAGCTTTCTTT.

V is TRBV7-2 and J is TRBJ2-2; D is uncertain. Germline CDR1 is SGHTA and CDR2 is FQGNSA. Trimming removed 1 base at V and 4 bases at J, with 10 bases between. CDR3 length: 15 amino acids. The DNA for the CDR3 is TGTGCCAGCAGCTTAGGGATTTACGGCACCGGGGAGCTGTTTTTT. Translation gives CASSLGIYGTGELFF.

The chain joins TRBV29-1 to TRBJ1-1; no clear D. The germline gives CDR1 SQVTM, CDR2 ANQGSEA. The V gene lost 4 bases and the J gene lost 3 bases, with 6 bases spanning the gap. This CDR3 contains 11 residues. The CDR3 spells CSVVTDTEAFF. The CDR3 coding sequence is TGCAGCGTTGTAACAGACACTGAAGCTTTCTTT. Full variable domain (outside the CDR3, taken from reference TRBV29-1 and TRBJ1-1): SAVISQKPSRDICQRGTSLTIQCQVDSQVTMMFWYRQQPGQSLTLIATANQGSEATYESGFVIDKFPISRPNLTFSTLTVSNMSPEDSSIYLCSVVTDTEAFFGQGTRLTVV.

The chain is built from TRBV11-2 and TRBJ2-7, with 10 bases matching TRBD1. The germline CDR1 and CDR2 sequences are SGHAT and FQNNGV. There are 15 residues in the CDR3. Germline trimming cut 1 base from V and 5 bases from J; bases unmatched to any gene: 5. This CDR3 is CASSLARQGAHEQYF. The CDR3 DNA follows: TGTGCCAGCAGCTTAGCGAGACAGGGGGCCCACGAGCAGTACTTC.

The gene calls are TRBV7-9 and TRBJ1-2; a possible D gene is TRBD1 (6 bases). The CDR3 sequence is 12 residues long. Germline V gives CDR1 SEHNR, CDR2 FQNEAQ (reference sequence). Trimming took 1 base from V and 8 from J, leaving 8 bases between them. CDR3 sequence: CASSLGTAGYTF. CDR3 nucleotides: TGTGCCAGCAGCTTAGGGACAGCCGGCTACACCTTC.

This chain's CDR3 is CASSLIGTQETQYF. As DNA, the CDR3 is TGTGCCAGCAGCTTAATCGGGACGCAAGAGACCCAGTACTTC. V usage is TRBV11-1 and J usage is TRBJ2-5; D assignment may be TRBD1 or TRBD2 (5 bases each). The CDR3 loop spans 14 amino acids. In germline, CDR1 is SGHAT, CDR2 FQDESV (reference sequence). Trimming shortened V by 2 bases and J by 2 bases, and 9 bases separated the two germline ends.

The chain combines TRBV9 with TRBJ2-2; a possible D gene is TRBD2 (6 bases). The CDR3 covers 16 residues. Trimming removed 0 bases at V and 5 bases at J, with 14 bases between. Germline lookup yields CDR1 SGDLS and CDR2 YYNGEE. The CDR3 spells CASSVGLVGGTGELFF. CDR3 DNA: TGTGCCAGCAGCGTAGGACTAGTCGGAGGAACCGGGGAGCTGTTTTTT.

Only a few counts were recorded for this clonotype. CDR3 in DNA: TGTGCCATCAGTGTGGGGGGGGGCAATCAGCCCCAGCATTTT. Amino acids: CAISVGGGNQPQHF. The J gene is TRBJ1-5, the V gene TRBV10-3, with D tentatively TRBD1 (5 bases). The CDR3 runs to 14 residues. The V and J ends lost 4 bases and 2 bases respectively, with 9 bases between them. Germline V gene data show CDR1 as ENHRY and CDR2 as SYGVKD.

This clonotype was seen ten or more times. The chain links TRBV4-2 to TRBJ2-3; the D gene is possibly TRBD2 (6 bases). CDR1 is LGHNA and CDR2 is YNFKEQ in the germline V gene. This CDR3 is built from 15 residues. Trimming shortened V by 4 bases and J by 1 base, and 12 bases separated the two germline ends. The CDR3 loop reads CASSRTGVGTDTQYF. CDR3 coding DNA: TGTGCCAGCAGCCGGACGGGAGTTGGCACAGATACGCAGTATTTT.

A few counts support this clonotype. The chain links TRBV5-6 to TRBJ1-2; the D gene is possibly TRBD1 (6 bases). CDR3 length: 14 residues. V dropped 1 base and J dropped 6 bases, with 13 bases sitting between them. The V gene's germline CDR1 is SGHDT and CDR2 YYEEEE. CDR3 loop: CASSLLEGVHGYTF. DNA of the CDR3: TGTGCCAGCAGCTTGCTTGAGGGGGTTCATGGCTACACCTTC.

This clonotype was seen a few times. The chain carries TRBV20-1 and TRBJ2-7; 10 positions agree with TRBD2. This CDR3 is built from 14 residues. V gave up 5 bases and J gave up 2 bases; unmatched junction bases: 6. Per germline, CDR1 DFQATT and CDR2 SNEGSKA (reference sequence). CDR3 amino acids: CSAYGTSGAYEQYF. In DNA, the CDR3 is TGCAGTGCTTACGGAACTAGCGGGGCCTACGAGCAGTACTTC.

As for this clonotype: Germline and junction disagree at one end, which may indicate a read error. The chain recombines TRBV10-3 with TRBJ1-6; 8 nucleotides agree with TRBD1. This CDR3 region has 14 residues. Germline CDR1 and CDR2: ENHRY and SYGVKD. This chain's CDR3 is CAINPTGVNSPLHF. As DNA, the CDR3 is TGCGCCATTAACCCGACAGGGGTTAATTCACCCCTCCACTTT.

The V and J genes are TRBV12-3 or TRBV12-4 and TRBJ2-3; possible D gene TRBD2, 5 bases. The CDR3 sequence is 13 residues long. The V and J ends lost 4 bases and 5 bases respectively, with 10 bases between them. The DNA for the CDR3 is TGTGCCAGCAGTTCCGCGGCGGGAGATACGCAGTATTTT. Translating it yields CASSSAAGDTQYF.

The CDR3 is CSASNFSTRADTQYF. The DNA of the CDR3 is TGCAGTGCTAGTAATTTCAGCACTAGAGCAGATACGCAGTATTTT. The gene calls are TRBV20-1 and TRBJ2-3, with D possibly matching TRBD2 (5 bases). The CDR3 is 15 residues long. V lost 3 bases and J 4 bases, leaving 17 bases between the germline ends. From germline, CDR1 is DFQATT and CDR2 SNEGSKA (reference sequence).